The entry that follows covers one T cell receptor beta chain sequence. Its antigen is as yet unknown. This record belongs to a study of T cells in tumors after PD-1 blockade. Study details: Patients had no prior checkpoint blockade, systemic immunosuppressants, or anti-cancer therapy within 4 weeks. Blood samples averaged roughly 110,000 templates (range roughly 21,000-290,000) and 36,536 unique clonotypes.

Tumor or blood genomic DNA was sequenced, with inputs of about 550 ng to 6,004 ng. Clones were read by immunoSEQ multiplex PCR, and TCRdb kept only the in-frame ones, dropping some. The sample has about 14,000 clones, roughly four fifths seen once; the top ten hold 20% to 25%. Overall study results and limits: Some novel exhausted tumor clones appeared in pre-treatment blood, suggesting peripheral recruitment.

This material consisted of PBMCs, taken after anti-PD-1 treatment. This receptor was obtained from a human donor with basal cell carcinoma.

The CDR3 here is CAYSNNYGYTF. The CDR3 bases are TGTGCCTATTCGAATAACTATGGCTACACCTTC. This sequence joins TRBV5-4 and TRBJ1-2; unclear D gene. V dropped 10 bases and J dropped 1 base, with 8 bases sitting between them. Germline assignment: CDR1 SGHNT and CDR2 YYREEE (reference sequence). The CDR3 contains 11 residues.